This TCR beta chain is from a study of blood T cell repertoires in COVID-19. The overall study: COVID-19 samples, acute and convalescent, were from the United States, Italy and Spain. PBMCs, B-cell-depleted T cells, or T cells provided the cDNA or gDNA that made up the material.

Methods used by the authors: It was from reference gene primer amplification that nucleated cell counts were estimated. TCRdb keeps only in-frame clones here, not all; method: immunoSEQ multiplex PCR. That table gives V, J and clone size, and the DNA gave D and trimming. The table shows 200,000 to 300,000 clones, with around 86% occurring only once. Germline-derived CDR1 and CDR2 are SGDLS and YYNGEE. The length of the CDR3 is 15 residues. The V gene end was trimmed by 0 bases and the J gene end by 9 bases; junction bases not matched to a gene: 7. This receptor was obtained from a woman aged 55-69 years who had recovered from COVID-19. The chain has TRBV9 and TRBJ2-1; TRBD2 agrees at 9 bases. Sequenced sample: peripheral blood. CDR3 DNA sequence: TGTGCCAGCAGCGTAGCTGGTAGCGGGGGAGGTGAGCAGTTCTTC. This translates into CASSVAGSGGGEQFF.